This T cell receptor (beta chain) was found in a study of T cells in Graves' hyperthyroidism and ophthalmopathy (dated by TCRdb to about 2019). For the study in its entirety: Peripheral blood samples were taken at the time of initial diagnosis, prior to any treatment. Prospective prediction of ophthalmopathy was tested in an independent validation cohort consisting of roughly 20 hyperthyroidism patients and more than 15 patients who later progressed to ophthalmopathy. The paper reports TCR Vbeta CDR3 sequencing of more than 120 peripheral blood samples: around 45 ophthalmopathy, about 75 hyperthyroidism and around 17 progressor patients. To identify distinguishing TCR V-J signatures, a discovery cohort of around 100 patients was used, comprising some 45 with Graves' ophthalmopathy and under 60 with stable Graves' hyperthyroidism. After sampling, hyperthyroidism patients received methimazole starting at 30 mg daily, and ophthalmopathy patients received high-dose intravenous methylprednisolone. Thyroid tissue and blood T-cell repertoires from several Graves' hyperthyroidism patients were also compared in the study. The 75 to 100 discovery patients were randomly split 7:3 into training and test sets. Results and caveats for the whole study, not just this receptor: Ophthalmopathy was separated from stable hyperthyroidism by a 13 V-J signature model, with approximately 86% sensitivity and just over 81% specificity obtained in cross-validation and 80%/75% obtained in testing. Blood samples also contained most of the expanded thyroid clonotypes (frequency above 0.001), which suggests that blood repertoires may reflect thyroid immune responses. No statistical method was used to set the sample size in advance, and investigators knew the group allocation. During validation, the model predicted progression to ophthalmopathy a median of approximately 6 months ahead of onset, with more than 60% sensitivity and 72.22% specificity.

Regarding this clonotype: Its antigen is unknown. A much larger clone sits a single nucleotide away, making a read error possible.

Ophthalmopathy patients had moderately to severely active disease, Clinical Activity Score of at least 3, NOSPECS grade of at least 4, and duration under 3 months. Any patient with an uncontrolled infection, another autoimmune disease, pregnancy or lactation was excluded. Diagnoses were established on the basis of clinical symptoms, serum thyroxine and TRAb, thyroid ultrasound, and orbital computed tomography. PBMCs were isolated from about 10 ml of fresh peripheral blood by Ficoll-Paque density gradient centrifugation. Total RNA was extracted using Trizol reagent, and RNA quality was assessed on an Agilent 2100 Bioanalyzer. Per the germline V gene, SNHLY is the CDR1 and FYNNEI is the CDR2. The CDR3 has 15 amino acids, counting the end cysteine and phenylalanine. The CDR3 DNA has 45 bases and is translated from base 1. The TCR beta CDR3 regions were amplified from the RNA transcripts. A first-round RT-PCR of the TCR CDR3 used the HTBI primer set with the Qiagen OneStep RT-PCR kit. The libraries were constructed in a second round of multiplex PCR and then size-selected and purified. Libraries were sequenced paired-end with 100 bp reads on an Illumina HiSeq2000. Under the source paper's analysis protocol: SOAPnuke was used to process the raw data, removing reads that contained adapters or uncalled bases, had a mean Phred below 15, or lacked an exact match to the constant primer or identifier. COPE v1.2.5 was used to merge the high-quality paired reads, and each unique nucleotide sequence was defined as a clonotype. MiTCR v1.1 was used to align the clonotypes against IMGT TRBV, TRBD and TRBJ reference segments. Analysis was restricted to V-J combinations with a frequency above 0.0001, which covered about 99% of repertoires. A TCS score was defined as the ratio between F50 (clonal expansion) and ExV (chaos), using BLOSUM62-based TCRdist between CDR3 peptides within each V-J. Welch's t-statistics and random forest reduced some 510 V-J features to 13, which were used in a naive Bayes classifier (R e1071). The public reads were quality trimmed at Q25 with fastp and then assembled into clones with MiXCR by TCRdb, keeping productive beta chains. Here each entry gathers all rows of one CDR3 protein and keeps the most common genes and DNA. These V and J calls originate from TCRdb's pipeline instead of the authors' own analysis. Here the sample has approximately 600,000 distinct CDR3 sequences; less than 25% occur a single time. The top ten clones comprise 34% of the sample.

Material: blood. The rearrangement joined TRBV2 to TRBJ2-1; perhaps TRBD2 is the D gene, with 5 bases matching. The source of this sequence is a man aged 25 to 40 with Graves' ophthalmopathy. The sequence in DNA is TGTGCCGGCAGTGAAGCGGAGACCTCCTACAATGAGCAGTTCTTC. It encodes CAGSEAETSYNEQFF. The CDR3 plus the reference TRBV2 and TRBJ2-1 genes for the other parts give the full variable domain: EPEVTQTPSHQVTQMGQEVILRCVPISNHLYFYWYRQILGQKVEFLVSFYNNEISEKSEIFDDQFSVERPDGSNFTLKIRSTKLEDSAMYFCAGSEAETSYNEQFFGPGTRLTVL.